What follows are 16 T cell receptor beta chains derived from one specimen sequenced in a study of Ad26.COV2.S vaccination and SARS-CoV-2 variants. The treatment is: approximately 18 received Ad26.COV2.S at low or high dose, single or two shots; about 5 received placebo; per-sample allocation not given. Sampling happened 63 days after the first vaccine or placebo injection. The repertoire was sequenced with immunoSEQ multiplex PCR; TCRdb's copy has only in-frame clones and lacks some. This table holds approximately 420,000 clones, about nine tenths found once. The material was peripheral blood, obtained in a trial of Ad26.COV2.S vaccine versus placebo. The receptors stem from a person between 18 and 65 years old who received the Ad26.COV2.S COVID-19 vaccine or a placebo.

The chain employs TRBV11-3 and TRBJ2-1; D is perhaps TRBD2 (5 bases). The CDR3 consists of 14 residues. Germline V CDR1 and CDR2: SGHNT, YENEEA. Trimming cost V 5 bases and J 6 bases, with 14 bases left between them. CDR3 region: CASSLIGVSNEQFF. CDR3 DNA: TGTGCCAGCAGCCTCATCGGGGTGAGCAATGAGCAGTTCTTC.

The chain joins TRBV7-6 to TRBJ2-3, with D possibly TRBD2 on 6 matching bases. The germline gives CDR1 SGHVS, CDR2 FNYEAQ. The V end was cut by 3 bases, the J end by 1 base, with 11 bases between. This CDR3 region has 15 residues. This CDR3 reads CASSFGSGRTDTQYF. CDR3 sequence (DNA): TGTGCCAGCAGCTTTGGTAGCGGACGCACAGATACGCAGTATTTT.

The CDR3 bases are TGTGCCACCAGTGGTGGCCCCGGAGAGACCCAGTACTTC. Protein sequence: CATSGGPGETQYF. V and J are TRBV24-1 and TRBJ2-5; D ambiguous. The CDR3 consists of 13 residues. The germline V gene has CDR1 KGHDR and CDR2 SFDVKD. Trimming took off 5 bases at V and 4 bases at J, with 10 bases between the two ends.

This chain uses TRBV5-7 with TRBJ1-1, with 7 bases lining up with TRBD1. TRBV5-7 is classed as an ORF, of uncertain function. V was clipped by 3 bases and J by 6 bases; unmatched bases: 5. This CDR3 has 13 residues. In nucleotides, the CDR3 is TGTGCCAGCAGCTACGCCACAGGGGCTGAAGCTTTCTTT. This encodes CASSYATGAEAFF.

The chain uses TRBV5-1 and TRBJ1-5; D is unresolved. Per germline, CDR1 SGHRS and CDR2 YFSETQ. The V end was cut by 5 bases, the J end by 0 bases, with 12 bases between. The CDR3 has 15 amino acids. CDR3 DNA sequence: TGCGCCAGCAGGGGTTTGAGAGATAGCAATCAGCCCCAGCATTTT. It yields the protein CASRGLRDSNQPQHF.

The CDR3 loop is CASSLNPAYGYTF. CDR3 bases: TGTGCCAGCAGTTTAAACCCAGCCTATGGCTACACCTTC. The chain recombines TRBV28 with TRBJ1-2; D unclear. This CDR3 comprises 13 residues. Germline V gene data show CDR1 as MDHEN and CDR2 as SYDVKM. V lost 2 bases, J lost 4 bases, and 8 bases lay in between.

The CDR3 bases are TGTGCCAGTAGCGCCCTTGCGAGGCGGGGGAGCACAGATACGCAGTATTTT. Residues: CASSALARRGSTDTQYF. The chain couples TRBV19 to TRBJ2-3, with TRBD2 identical over 7 bases. This CDR3 has 17 residues. The germline CDR1 and CDR2 sequences are LNHDA and SQIVND (reference sequence). The V gene end was trimmed by 6 bases and the J gene end by 0 bases; junction bases not matched to a gene: 12.

The CDR3 DNA reads TGTGCCAGCGGCTCTAGCGGGACCCAGTACTTC. Translation: CASGSSGTQYF. This chain uses TRBV6-5 with TRBJ2-5; 7 bases agree with TRBD2. CDR1 is MNHEY and CDR2 is SVGAGI in the germline V gene. CDR3 size: 11 residues. V was clipped by 8 bases and J by 7 bases; unmatched bases: 4.

This chain uses TRBV3-1 (or the pseudogene TRBV3-2) with TRBJ1-6; D ambiguous. V lost 2 bases to trimming and J lost 10 bases, with 6 bases between them. CDR3 length: 12 amino acids. Looked up from germline, CDR1 is LGHDT and CDR2 is YNNKEL (reference sequence). DNA of the CDR3: TGTGCCAGCAGCCAACAACGGTCACCCCTCCACTTT. This translates into CASSQQRSPLHF.

The rearrangement links TRBV6-6 to TRBJ2-7; D perhaps matches TRBD2 (6 bases). Germline loops: CDR1 MNHNY, CDR2 SVGAGI (reference sequence). This CDR3 is 16 amino acids long. V shed 0 bases and J shed 2 bases, with 14 bases lying between them. The CDR3 DNA sequence: TGTGCCAGCAGTTACTCTGTGGGGGGAAGACCCTACGAGCAGTACTTC. The encoded protein is CASSYSVGGRPYEQYF.

CDR3 DNA sequence: TGTGCCAGCAGCAAGGACAGAGGGGAGCAGCCCCAGCATTTT. This translates into CASSKDRGEQPQHF. This chain connects TRBV9 to TRBJ1-5, with D maybe TRBD1 (6 bases). The CDR3 sequence is 14 residues long. V gave up 4 bases and J gave up 7 bases, with 15 bases separating them. Germline assignment: CDR1 SGDLS and CDR2 YYNGEE.

The rearrangement links TRBV10-3 to TRBJ2-2, with D uncertain. The CDR3 consists of 12 residues. The germline V gene encodes CDR1 ENHRY and CDR2 SYGVKD. The germline V and J ends were trimmed by 8 bases and 1 base, with 5 bases remaining between them. CDR3 sequence: CAIWRNTGELFF. The CDR3 bases are TGTGCCATCTGGAGGAACACCGGGGAGCTGTTTTTT.

This rearrangement joins TRBV10-3 to TRBJ1-1, with D perhaps TRBD1 (6 bases). The CDR3 has 14 residues. Trimming removed 1 base from V and 11 bases from J, with 17 bases in between. Germline V CDR1 and CDR2: ENHRY, SYGVKD. This CDR3 reads CAISEWTVVGLAFF. The CDR3, as DNA: TGTGCCATCAGTGAGTGGACAGTCGTAGGATTGGCTTTCTTT.

Here the CDR3 reads CASGPTITYEQYF. For the CDR3, the DNA is TGTGCCAGCGGACCGACGATTACCTACGAGCAGTACTTC. The V gene is TRBV2, the J gene TRBJ2-7; the D is unclear. Trimming shortened V by 8 bases and J by 2 bases, and 13 bases separated the two germline ends. The length of the CDR3 is 13 residues. Germline-derived CDR1 and CDR2 are SNHLY and FYNNEI.

The V call is TRBV6-5, the J call TRBJ1-2; D ambiguous. This CDR3 comprises 14 residues. Trimming took off 6 bases at V and 3 bases at J, with 14 bases between the two ends. CDR1 is MNHEY and CDR2 is SVGAGI in the germline V gene. The DNA of the CDR3 is TGTGCCAGCAGCCGTACGGTCGTTGACTATGGCTACACCTTC. It yields the protein CASSRTVVDYGYTF.

The chain carries TRBV10-2 and TRBJ2-1, with TRBD2 identical over 10 bases. The CDR3 consists of 16 residues. J lost 5 bases, V lost 9 bases, and 13 bases had no gene match. The germline V gene encodes CDR1 WSHSY and CDR2 SAAADI. CDR3 nucleotides: TGCGCCAGACCCGAAGGGAAGCGGGGGGGGAACAATGAGCAGTTCTTC. This translates into CARPEGKRGGNNEQFF.